The 27 T cell receptor beta chains below come from one sample, sequenced in a study of T cell repertoires in cytomegalovirus infection (dated by TCRdb to between 2017 and 2020). Sequencing used an Illumina HiSeq 1500. TCRdb's own reprocessing of the public reads used fastp at Q25 and MiXCR and kept productive beta chains. Rows are unified per CDR3 protein, each entry keeping the most common DNA and genes. Across this sample there are 250,000 to 300,000 distinct CDR3 sequences, with approximately 9.1% seen only once. The ten largest clones take up approximately 15% of the sample. The sample was PBMCs. These receptors were collected from a human donor in good health (CMV status not recorded). Some clones in this sample may be carry-over from other donors' samples.

There are many counts of this clonotype. The genes are TRBV12-3 or TRBV12-4 and TRBJ2-1; 14 positions match TRBD2. The CDR3 runs to 18 residues. The V gene end was trimmed by 5 bases and the J gene end by 10 bases; junction bases not matched to a gene: 16. This CDR3 is CASSPTQLTSGRAMEQFF. As DNA, the CDR3 is TGTGCCAGCAGTCCCACTCAATTGACTAGCGGGAGGGCCATGGAGCAGTTCTTC.

This clonotype was seen repeatedly, ten times or more. This chain connects TRBV20-1 to TRBJ2-4, with TRBD2 matching over 12 bases. Trimming took 6 bases from V and 2 from J; bases not matched to a gene: 23. Germline values: CDR1 DFQATT, CDR2 SNEGSKA (reference sequence). The CDR3 contains 21 residues. CDR3 bases: TGCAGTGCGTCCAGACTAGCGGGAGATTCCTGGGGAGGTGCGTCCAAAAACATTCAGTACTTC. Encoded protein: CSASRLAGDSWGGASKNIQYF.

This chain links TRBV7-9 with TRBJ1-2; D is perhaps TRBD1 (5 bases). V lost 0 bases and J lost 7, with 18 bases in between. CDR1 is SEHNR and CDR2 is FQNEAQ in the germline V gene (reference sequence). The CDR3 length is 16 residues. CDR3 protein: CASSLAGVAWSTGYTF. The CDR3 DNA reads TGTGCCAGCAGCTTAGCAGGGGTGGCTTGGTCGACTGGCTACACCTTC.

Many counts were recorded for this clonotype. The chain combines TRBV7-8 with TRBJ1-2; TRBD1 matches 9 bases. The junction had 7 bases not matched to a gene; V was cut back by 3 bases and J by 8 bases. CDR1 and CDR2 from the germline V gene are SGHVS and FQNEAQ. This CDR3 is 14 amino acids long. CDR3 DNA sequence: TGTGCCAGCAGCTTGGACAGGGGAGGAAGCGGCTACACCTTC. Translating it yields CASSLDRGGSGYTF.

This clonotype was observed many times. The chain's CDR3 is CASSLVSGATDEQFF. DNA of the CDR3: TGTGCCAGCAGCTTAGTCAGCGGCGCGACGGATGAGCAGTTCTTC. This chain uses TRBV7-8 with TRBJ2-1; TRBD2 might be the D (5 bases). Germline CDR1 SGHVS, CDR2 FQNEAQ. Trimming left V 1 base short and J 8 bases short, with 15 bases between. The CDR3 spans 15 residues.

This clonotype was detected many times. This chain links TRBV7-2 with TRBJ2-5; D possibly matches TRBD1 or TRBD2 (5 bases each). The length of the CDR3 is 17 residues. Germline CDR1 reads SGHTA; CDR2 reads FQGNSA. V lost 2 bases to trimming and J lost 1 base, with 17 bases between them. The CDR3 reads CASSLLGLAISQETQYF. The CDR3 nucleotides are TGTGCCAGCAGCTTACTGGGGCTAGCAATTTCCCAAGAGACCCAGTACTTC.

In its sample, this clonotype was seen a few times. This sequence joins TRBV19 and TRBJ2-4, with 10 bases that match TRBD2. The germline V gene has CDR1 LNHDA and CDR2 SQIVND (reference sequence). The CDR3 length is 15 residues. After removal of 4 bases from V and 4 bases from J, the junction contained 4 bases not matched to a gene. In DNA form, the CDR3 reads TGTGCCAGTAGTACCATAGCGGGAGGAAAAAACATTCAGTACTTC. Protein product: CASSTIAGGKNIQYF.

The J gene is TRBJ1-2, the V gene TRBV29-1; D may be TRBD1 (6 bases). Trimming cost V 5 bases and J 8 bases, with 15 bases left between them. This CDR3 region has 12 residues. Germline V CDR1 and CDR2: SQVTM, ANQGSEA. For the CDR3, the DNA is TGCAGCGTTTTGGATTACAGGGACGGCTACACCTTC. Protein product: CSVLDYRDGYTF.

This clonotype was seen more than once but under ten times. The V call is TRBV29-1, the J call TRBJ1-6; D is unclear. V was shortened by 7 bases and J by 7 bases, with 14 bases between the two germline ends. In germline, CDR1 is SQVTM, CDR2 ANQGSEA. The CDR3 totals 13 residues. The CDR3 reads CSAARDNNSPLHF. The DNA of the CDR3 is TGCAGCGCAGCCCGGGATAACAATTCACCCCTCCACTTT.

This clonotype came up many times. This chain links TRBV28 with TRBJ2-2, with unresolved D. This CDR3 comprises 13 residues. The V end lost 1 base, the J end lost 4 bases, and 4 bases lay between the germline ends. Germline V gene lookup returns CDR1 MDHEN and CDR2 SYDVKM. The DNA for the CDR3 is TGTGCCAGCAGTTTATACACCACCGGGGAGCTGTTTTTT. It encodes CASSLYTTGELFF.

This clonotype was observed many times. The chain recombines TRBV7-2 with TRBJ2-2, with 11 bases matching TRBD2. The V gene end was trimmed by 5 bases and the J gene end by 0 bases; junction bases not matched to a gene: 8. Germline values: CDR1 SGHTA, CDR2 FQGNSA. The CDR3 runs 18 residues. The CDR3 here is CASSTRPTSGANTGELFF. CDR3 coding DNA: TGTGCCAGCAGCACTAGACCGACTAGCGGGGCGAACACCGGGGAGCTGTTTTTT.

This clonotype was picked up many times. The chain recombines TRBV7-6 with TRBJ1-1; the D gene is possibly TRBD1 (5 bases). CDR3 length: 14 amino acids. Between the trimmed V and J ends, which lost 2 bases and 5 bases, there was a span of 12 bases. Germline CDR1 reads SGHVS; CDR2 reads FNYEAQ. The CDR3 DNA sequence: TGTGCCAGCAGCTTACAGTCAGGGTTGACTGAAGCTTTCTTT. Translated, it gives CASSLQSGLTEAFF.

This clonotype has only a few counts. The chain couples TRBV14 to TRBJ1-6, with a weak D call TRBD1 (6 bases). V was pared by 0 bases and J by 7 bases, with 10 bases between. This CDR3 region has 15 residues. Germline V gives CDR1 SGHDN, CDR2 FVKESK. CDR3 sequence (DNA): TGTGCCAGCAGCCAAGACAGGGGCCAGAATTCACCCCTCCACTTT. This encodes CASSQDRGQNSPLHF.

At least ten counts were recorded for this clonotype. The CDR3 loop reads CASTPGGLRDTEAFF. The CDR3 DNA reads TGTGCCAGCACCCCGGGAGGGCTGAGGGACACTGAAGCTTTCTTT. The chain is built from TRBV12-3 or TRBV12-4 and TRBJ1-1, with D unclear. Between the trimmed V and J ends, which lost 7 bases and 3 bases, there was a span of 18 bases. CDR3 size: 15 residues.

This clonotype occurred many times. The V gene is TRBV27, the J gene TRBJ2-1; 8 bases line up with TRBD2. The CDR3 has 15 amino acids. With 7 bases clipped from V and 5 bases from J, the junction kept 10 bases outside the gene matches. Germline CDR1 and CDR2: MNHEY and SMNVEV (reference sequence). CDR3 in DNA: TGTGCCAGCACTTCCGGGGGGGGTGGAAACAATGAGCAGTTCTTC. Translating gives CASTSGGGGNNEQFF.

With regard to this clonotype: A much bigger clone sits one base away, suggesting this may be a read error. The V and J genes are TRBV29-1 and TRBJ2-2; D is possibly TRBD1 (6 bases). CDR3 length: 16 amino acids. Germline V lookup: CDR1 SQVTM, CDR2 ANQGSEA. The CDR3 protein is CSVEDPESGVTGQLFF. CDR3 coding DNA: TGCAGCGTTGAAGATCCGGAGTCAGGGGTCACCGGGCAGCTGTTTTTT.

This clonotype was counted many times. The rearrangement uses TRBV7-2 and TRBJ1-1; D uncertain. The V gene's germline CDR1 is SGHTA and CDR2 FQGNSA. The CDR3 sequence is 14 residues long. V gave up 5 bases and J gave up 5 bases, with 15 bases separating them. The CDR3 DNA is TGTGCCAGCAGCCGTGATTATGGAGGAACTGAAGCTTTCTTT. Translated: CASSRDYGGTEAFF. The whole variable domain, filled in from reference TRBV7-2 and TRBJ1-1, reads GAGVSQSPSNKVTEKGKDVELRCDPISGHTALYWYRQSLGQGLEFLIYFQGNSAPDKSGLPSDRFSAERTGGSVSTLTIQRTQQEDSAVYLCASSRDYGGTEAFFGQGTRLTVV.

This clonotype has ten or more counts. This chain joins TRBV6-2 or TRBV6-3 and TRBJ1-1; possibly TRBD1 for D (6 bases). Per the germline V gene, CDR1 is MNHEY and CDR2 is SVGEGT. This CDR3 contains 15 residues. V was pared by 5 bases and J by 5 bases, with 18 bases between. This chain's CDR3 is CASSPQRQQGTEAFF. CDR3 sequence (DNA): TGTGCCAGCAGTCCCCAGCGACAACAGGGAACTGAAGCTTTCTTT.

There are many counts of this clonotype. V and J are TRBV6-1 and TRBJ2-6, with unresolved D. V lost 1 base and J lost 2, with 12 bases in between. Germline CDR1 is MNHNS and CDR2 is SASEGT. This CDR3 is built from 17 residues. CDR3 sequence reads: CASSEGVRVAGANVLTF. In nucleotides, the CDR3 is TGTGCCAGCAGTGAAGGGGTAAGGGTAGCTGGGGCCAACGTCCTGACTTTC.

At least ten counts were recorded for this clonotype. One end of the junction fails to match germline, which may point to a read error. Written as DNA, the CDR3 is TGTGCTAGCAGCTTCGACGTCGGCGGGAGTAAGACCCAGTACTTC. It encodes CASSFDVGGSKTQYF. V usage is TRBV7-6 and J usage is TRBJ2-5, with 7 positions matching TRBD2. This CDR3 contains 15 residues. Germline-derived CDR1 and CDR2 are SGHVS and FNYEAQ.

This clonotype was picked up many times. The rearrangement uses TRBV7-2 and TRBJ2-7, with D tentatively TRBD2 (6 bases). Trimming shortened V by 5 bases and J by 5 bases, and 22 bases separated the two germline ends. This CDR3 is 16 amino acids long. Germline V gene lookup returns CDR1 SGHTA and CDR2 FQGNSA. CDR3 region: CASSPQPGVPWDEQYF. The CDR3 coding sequence is TGTGCCAGCAGCCCTCAACCGGGAGTCCCATGGGACGAGCAGTACTTC.

The chain employs TRBV4-1 and TRBJ1-6; D is unclear. The V and J ends lost 4 bases and 6 bases respectively, with 13 bases between them. Germline CDR1 MGHRA, CDR2 YSYEKL. The CDR3 extends over 15 amino acids. CDR3 residues: CASSRDFVGNSPLHF. CDR3 bases: TGCGCCAGCAGCCGTGACTTCGTGGGTAATTCACCCCTCCACTTT.

The genes are TRBV6-2 or TRBV6-3 and TRBJ2-7; 7 nucleotides align to TRBD1. The trim removed 7 bases at V and 5 bases at J, leaving 14 bases unmatched. The CDR3 is 15 amino acids. Germline assignment: CDR1 MNHEY and CDR2 SVGEGT. The CDR3 sequence is CASTNRGPKTHEQYF. The CDR3 DNA reads as TGTGCCAGCACCAACAGGGGACCCAAAACCCACGAGCAGTACTTC.

This clonotype has at least ten counts. This chain joins TRBV2 and TRBJ2-5; D gene uncertain. V was clipped by 0 bases and J by 13 bases, with 12 bases between them. Germline V gene data show CDR1 as SNHLY and CDR2 as FYNNEI. The CDR3 sequence is 12 residues long. The CDR3 loop is CASSEAGPVWYF. The CDR3 region has the DNA TGTGCCAGCAGTGAAGCCGGACCCGTTTGGTACTTC.

In this sample, this clonotype turned up many times. The chain links TRBV7-6 to TRBJ1-1, with a weak D call TRBD1 (5 bases). Trimming removed 2 bases from V and 1 base from J, with 14 bases in between. Germline lookup yields CDR1 SGHVS and CDR2 FNYEAQ. CDR3 size: 16 residues. The CDR3 here is CASSLLQGRQNTEAFF. Here the CDR3 DNA reads TGTGCCAGCAGCTTACTGCAGGGCCGACAGAACACTGAAGCTTTCTTT. Variable domain in full (rest from reference TRBV7-6 and TRBJ1-1): GAGVSQSPRYKVTKRGQDVALRCDPISGHVSLYWYRQALGQGPEFLTYFNYEAQQDKSGLPNDRFSAERPEGSISTLTIQRTEQRDSAMYRCASSLLQGRQNTEAFFGQGTRLTVV.

This clonotype was counted only a few times. The rearrangement links TRBV20-1 to TRBJ2-3, with TRBD2 matching 14 bases. CDR1 and CDR2 from the germline V gene are DFQATT and SNEGSKA (reference sequence). There are 14 residues in the CDR3. The trim removed 6 bases at V and 10 bases at J, leaving 9 bases unmatched. The CDR3 nucleotides are TGCAGTGCCCCGACTAGCGGGAGGGGCGGATCGCAGTATTTT. This translates into CSAPTSGRGGSQYF.

The genes are TRBV9 and TRBJ2-1; 7 nucleotides line up with TRBD2. Germline CDR1 and CDR2: SGDLS and YYNGEE. The junction had 6 bases not matched to a gene; V was cut back by 2 bases and J by 7 bases. The CDR3 spans 14 residues. CDR3 sequence reads: CASSVSGTGNEQFF. The CDR3 DNA reads TGTGCCAGCAGCGTCAGCGGGACCGGGAATGAGCAGTTCTTC.